The next 30 T cell receptor beta chains were all read from a single sample in a study of cytomegalovirus exposure and HLA in healthy donors (dated by TCRdb to the late 2010s). The library was produced with the immunoSEQ multiplex PCR assay. The multiplex PCR relied on a mix of 60 forward primers for TCR Vbeta segments and 13 reverse primers for TCR Jbeta segments. The table comes from immuneACCESS by way of TCRdb, which keeps in-frame sequences with V and J called. Part of the clones is missing from these tables; in studies checked, under half for an unresolved V gene and the rest for unknown reasons. Recorded for this sample are about 160,000 clones; 80% to 90% of them occurred a single time. The biggest ten clones account for about 10% of the sample. Sequencing input: PBMCs. The receptor set was obtained from a man in his fifties or sixties in good health and CMV-seropositive.

This clone was counted a few times. CDR3 loop: CASSLEQGNPSSGANVLTF. The CDR3 DNA is TGCGCCAGCAGCCTGGAGCAGGGGAACCCCTCCTCTGGGGCCAACGTCCTGACTTTC. This chain joins TRBV4-3 and TRBJ2-6, with D maybe TRBD1 (6 bases). V lost 4 bases to trimming and J lost 0 bases, with 19 bases between them. In germline, CDR1 is LGHNA, CDR2 YSLEER. The length of the CDR3 is 19 residues.

The CDR3: CASSLSGASYEQYF. The CDR3 DNA reads TGCGCCAGCAGCTTGAGCGGGGCTTCCTACGAGCAGTACTTC. The rearrangement joins TRBV5-1 to TRBJ2-7, with TRBD2 matching over 7 bases. The CDR3 runs 14 residues. Germline V lookup: CDR1 SGHRS, CDR2 YFSETQ. V dropped 1 base and J dropped 1; count of bases not matched to a gene: 2.

This chain connects TRBV5-6 to TRBJ1-4; no reliable D call. Trimming cost V 0 bases and J 1 base, with 7 bases left between them. The CDR3 runs to 15 residues. The germline V gene encodes CDR1 SGHDT and CDR2 YYEEEE. The CDR3 protein is CASSLGLRTNEKLFF. In DNA form, the CDR3 reads TGTGCCAGCAGCTTGGGACTGAGAACTAATGAAAAACTGTTTTTT.

The V gene is TRBV7-9, the J gene TRBJ1-2; D is possibly TRBD1 (6 bases). The germline V gene encodes CDR1 SEHNR and CDR2 FQNEAQ (reference sequence). The CDR3 totals 13 residues. Trimming removed 1 base from V and 7 bases from J, with 10 bases in between. CDR3 loop: CASSLGGQRGYTF. DNA for the CDR3: TGTGCCAGCAGCTTAGGGGGGCAGCGTGGCTACACCTTC.

CDR3: CASSTAGTGIQEQFF. The CDR3 nucleotides read TGTGCCAGCAGTACCGCCGGGACAGGGATACAGGAGCAGTTCTTC. J is TRBJ2-1 and V is TRBV28, with 9 bases lining up with TRBD1. The germline V gene has CDR1 MDHEN and CDR2 SYDVKM. The V segment lost 5 bases and the J segment 10 bases; nucleotides outside the gene matches: 12. The CDR3 contains 15 residues.

This chain connects TRBV6-5 to TRBJ2-5; TRBD1 matches 8 bases. The germline V gene encodes CDR1 MNHEY and CDR2 SVGAGI. V trimming: 2 bases; J trimming: 4 bases; junction bases outside the gene matches: 6. The CDR3 loop spans 15 amino acids. CDR3 sequence reads: CASSYVTGVRETQYF. The CDR3 coding sequence is TGTGCCAGCAGTTACGTGACAGGGGTTCGAGAGACCCAGTACTTC.

As regards this clone: A far larger clone is one base from this, pointing to a likely read error. The rearrangement links TRBV4-1 to TRBJ2-1; 7 nucleotides line up with TRBD1. The CDR3 is 16 residues long. Germline CDR1 and CDR2: MGHRA and YSYEKL. CDR3 DNA sequence: TGCACCAGCAGCCTCTCGACGGGACAGTACAACAATGAGCAGTTCTTC. Protein sequence: CTSSLSTGQYNNEQFF.

CDR3 DNA sequence: TGTGCCACCAGCAGAGATAGGACTTTATACGATGGCTACACCTTC. Residues: CATSRDRTLYDGYTF. The V and J genes are TRBV15 and TRBJ1-2; D ambiguous. This CDR3 comprises 15 residues. V was shortened by 0 bases and J by 6 bases, with 14 bases between the two germline ends. Germline-derived CDR1 and CDR2 are LNHNV and YYDKDF (reference sequence).

The J gene is TRBJ2-3, the V gene TRBV5-1; 8 nucleotides align to TRBD2. Germline CDR1 is SGHRS and CDR2 is YFSETQ. CDR3 length: 15 residues. Trimming cost V 4 bases and J 4 bases; bases outside gene matches: 8. Here the CDR3 reads CASSEGLGEADTQYF. DNA for the CDR3: TGCGCCAGCAGCGAGGGACTAGGGGAGGCAGATACGCAGTATTTT.

The rearrangement joins TRBV13 to TRBJ1-1; D may be TRBD1 (5 bases). The CDR3 loop spans 13 amino acids. Germline assignment: CDR1 PRHDT and CDR2 FYEKMQ (reference sequence). V lost 7 bases, J lost 5 bases, and 14 bases lay in between. CDR3 amino acids: CASIYGGETEAFF. The CDR3 DNA reads as TGTGCCAGCATCTACGGGGGGGAGACTGAAGCTTTCTTT.

The V gene is TRBV11-1, the J gene TRBJ2-3, with a weak D call TRBD2 (6 bases). Per the germline V gene, CDR1 is SGHAT and CDR2 is FQDESV (reference sequence). The V end lost 5 bases, the J end lost 3 bases, and 15 bases lay between the germline ends. CDR3 length: 15 amino acids. The CDR3 bases are TGTGCCAGCAGCCGGGAGTTTTCGACTACAGATACGCAGTATTTT. It yields the protein CASSREFSTTDTQYF.

The chain is built from TRBV5-4 and TRBJ2-3; 8 bases match TRBD1. The CDR3 runs to 14 residues. The V and J ends lost 4 bases and 6 bases, in that order; junction bases with no gene match: 7. Germline loops: CDR1 SGHNT, CDR2 YYREEE (reference sequence). The CDR3 loop reads CASSLGQGFDTQYF. The CDR3 nucleotides are TGTGCCAGCAGCCTCGGACAGGGATTCGATACGCAGTATTTT.

The CDR3 coding sequence is TGTGCCAGCAGCTTAGGCTCGAGCGGGGTCTCCTACGAGCAGTACTTC. Translating gives CASSLGSSGVSYEQYF. This chain uses TRBV7-8 with TRBJ2-7; the match to TRBD2 covers 7 bases. There are 16 residues in the CDR3. Germline V gene lookup returns CDR1 SGHVS and CDR2 FQNEAQ. The junction had 6 bases not matched to a gene; V was cut back by 1 base and J by 0 bases.

CDR3 region: CATEKSYSLNQPQHF. In DNA form, the CDR3 reads TGTGCCACCGAAAAAAGTTACAGCCTCAATCAGCCCCAGCATTTT. The gene calls are TRBV19 and TRBJ1-5; the D is unclear. The CDR3 totals 15 residues. The germline V gene encodes CDR1 LNHDA and CDR2 SQIVND (reference sequence). Trimming cost V 10 bases and J 3 bases, with 19 bases left between them.

The chain couples TRBV5-1 to TRBJ2-3; no clear D gene. The V gene lost 2 bases and the J gene lost 4 bases, with 5 bases spanning the gap. Germline V gene data show CDR1 as SGHRS and CDR2 as YFSETQ. This CDR3 comprises 12 residues. This CDR3 is CASSLSSDTQYF. As DNA, the CDR3 is TGCGCCAGCAGCTTATCTTCAGATACGCAGTATTTT.

This chain joins TRBV19 and TRBJ1-1, with 11 nucleotides matching TRBD1. Looked up from germline, CDR1 is LNHDA and CDR2 is SQIVND (reference sequence). This CDR3 contains 15 residues. J was trimmed by 8 bases and V by 7 bases; bases with no gene match: 12. CDR3 loop: CASIGQGAEGHEAFF. In nucleotides, the CDR3 is TGTGCCAGTATTGGACAGGGGGCAGAAGGTCACGAAGCTTTCTTT.

The gene calls are TRBV28 and TRBJ2-7; 12 bases are a match to TRBD1. This CDR3 is built from 13 residues. J gave up 4 bases and V 6 bases, and 1 base lay outside the gene matches. Germline V gives CDR1 MDHEN, CDR2 SYDVKM. Here the CDR3 DNA reads TGTGCCAGCAGGGGACAGGGGGCTTACGAGCAGTACTTC. Translated, it gives CASRGQGAYEQYF.

The V gene is TRBV7-9, the J gene TRBJ1-2, with D perhaps TRBD1 (5 bases). V gave up 0 bases and J gave up 4 bases, with 12 bases separating them. The CDR3 spans 15 residues. Per the germline V gene, CDR1 is SEHNR and CDR2 is FQNEAQ (reference sequence). The CDR3 reads CASSLALDSPYGYTF. CDR3 in DNA: TGTGCCAGCAGCTTAGCGCTAGACAGTCCCTATGGCTACACCTTC.

The chain couples TRBV7-2 to TRBJ2-1; possibly TRBD2 for D (6 bases). The CDR3 runs 15 residues. CDR1 is SGHTA and CDR2 is FQGNSA in the germline V gene. Trimming cost V 1 base and J 7 bases, with 14 bases left between them. DNA for the CDR3: TGTGCCAGCAGCTTAGACGGGGCTAGCGCGAATGAGCAGTTCTTC. Translating gives CASSLDGASANEQFF. Complete variable domain (other parts from reference TRBV7-2 and TRBJ2-1): GAGVSQSPSNKVTEKGKDVELRCDPISGHTALYWYRQSLGQGLEFLIYFQGNSAPDKSGLPSDRFSAERTGGSVSTLTIQRTQQEDSAVYLCASSLDGASANEQFFGPGTRLTVL.

The gene calls are TRBV30 and TRBJ1-1; TRBD1 agrees at 9 bases. The V segment lost 4 bases and the J segment 3 bases; nucleotides outside the gene matches: 3. This CDR3 region has 13 residues. The germline gives CDR1 GTSNPN, CDR2 SVGIG (reference sequence). The CDR3 loop is CAWNGDRDTEAFF. For the CDR3, the DNA is TGTGCCTGGAACGGGGACAGGGACACTGAAGCTTTCTTT.

A word on this clone: One junction end does not reproduce the germline sequence, and a read error may be involved. The chain uses TRBV7-7 and TRBJ2-2; D ambiguous. CDR1 and CDR2 (germline): SSHAT, FNYEAQ (reference sequence). The CDR3 covers 14 residues. The CDR3 DNA reads as TGTGCTAGCAGCTTAGAGTTTAGTGCCGGGGAGCTGTTTTTT. This gives the protein CASSLEFSAGELFF.

The chain links TRBV4-1 to TRBJ1-4; 9 bases match TRBD1. The length of the CDR3 is 17 residues. Germline trimming cut 6 bases from V and 0 bases from J; bases unmatched to any gene: 8. Germline V CDR1 and CDR2: MGHRA, YSYEKL. CDR3 protein: CASRPSRDRATNEKLFF. The CDR3 DNA reads TGCGCCAGCAGGCCGTCCCGGGACAGGGCAACTAATGAAAAACTGTTTTTT.

The CDR3 DNA sequence: TGCGCCAGCAGCTCTGCAGTAGGGGCTAAAGAGACCCAGTACTTC. Its translation is CASSSAVGAKETQYF. V is TRBV5-1 and J is TRBJ2-5; TRBD1 is a possible D gene (5 bases). Trimming left V 3 bases short and J 3 bases short, with 15 bases between. Germline V gene data show CDR1 as SGHRS and CDR2 as YFSETQ. CDR3 size: 15 residues.

The rearrangement uses TRBV9 and TRBJ1-4; TRBD1 matches at 9 bases. Germline values: CDR1 SGDLS, CDR2 YYNGEE. J was trimmed by 7 bases and V by 4 bases; bases with no gene match: 8. The CDR3 covers 15 residues. CDR3: CASSLLGQGSEKLFF. In nucleotides, the CDR3 is TGTGCCAGCAGCCTGCTGGGACAGGGCTCTGAAAAACTGTTTTTT. The variable domain in full, completed from reference TRBV9 and TRBJ1-4, reads DSGVTQTPKHLITATGQRVTLRCSPRSGDLSVYWYQQSLDQGLQFLIQYYNGEERAKGNILERFSAQQFPDLHSELNLSSLELGDSALYFCASSLLGQGSEKLFFGSGTQLSVL.

The chain uses TRBV28 and TRBJ1-5; 8 positions match TRBD1. The CDR3 spans 16 residues. V dropped 2 bases and J dropped 7; count of bases not matched to a gene: 10. Germline V gene data show CDR1 as MDHEN and CDR2 as SYDVKM. CDR3 coding DNA: TGTGCCAGCAGTTTAGGTGCCCAGGGGGCGCGGCAGCCCCAGCATTTT. It translates to CASSLGAQGARQPQHF.

The CDR3 region has the DNA TGTGCCAGTGCTCGGGGGTCTATCGCCGGGGAGCTGTTTTTT. This encodes CASARGSIAGELFF. The rearrangement links TRBV6-5 to TRBJ2-2; a weak D match, TRBD2 (6 bases). V was clipped by 9 bases and J by 6 bases, with 17 bases between them. Looked up from germline, CDR1 is MNHEY and CDR2 is SVGAGI. The CDR3 has 14 amino acids.

The chain recombines TRBV9 with TRBJ2-7, with TRBD2 matching 8 bases. The CDR3 is 14 amino acids. V lost 3 bases and J lost 3; bases outside the gene matches: 5. Per germline, CDR1 SGDLS and CDR2 YYNGEE. The CDR3 is CASSEGLGRYEQYF. CDR3 bases: TGTGCCAGCAGCGAGGGACTAGGACGCTACGAGCAGTACTTC.

The rearrangement joins TRBV29-1 to TRBJ2-1; 7 bases agree with TRBD2. The CDR3 loop spans 14 amino acids. CDR1 and CDR2 (germline): SQVTM, ANQGSEA. V shed 7 bases and J 3 bases; nucleotides not matched to a gene: 9. For the CDR3, the DNA is TGCAGCGGCACGCCTCTAGCGGTCTACAATGAGCAGTTCTTC. This sequence encodes CSGTPLAVYNEQFF.

The chain joins TRBV7-2 to TRBJ2-5; 7 nucleotides align to TRBD1. With 3 bases clipped from V and 5 bases from J, the junction kept 6 bases outside the gene matches. CDR1 SGHTA and CDR2 FQGNSA come from the germline V gene. CDR3 length: 14 amino acids. CDR3: CASSFGQAGETQYF. The CDR3 DNA is TGTGCCAGCAGCTTCGGACAGGCTGGCGAGACCCAGTACTTC.

CDR3 sequence reads: CASSVTGQGNYGYTF. CDR3 nucleotides: TGTGCCAGCAGTGTGACAGGGCAGGGGAACTATGGCTACACCTTC. This chain joins TRBV2 and TRBJ1-2, with 7 bases lining up with TRBD1. CDR1 is SNHLY and CDR2 is FYNNEI in the germline V gene. The junction had 7 bases not matched to a gene; V was cut back by 4 bases and J by 2 bases. There are 15 residues in the CDR3.